Shown below are 17 T cell receptor beta chains from a single sample sequenced in a study of blood T cell repertoires in COVID-19. Method: immunoSEQ multiplex PCR; TCRdb's copy keeps in-frame clones and lacks some. The sample holds a few hundred thousand clones, approximately 83% seen once. Specimen: PBMCs or T cells enriched from blood (not recorded which). Receptors originate from a man aged 25-45 years who had recovered from COVID-19.

Concerning this clone itself: A read error may produce the germline difference seen at one junction end. The CDR3 DNA reads TGTGCCAGCAGAGAAGGGTACAGGGACATCGAGACCCAGTACTTC. Its translation: CASREGYRDIETQYF. J is TRBJ2-5 and V is TRBV2; TRBD1 might be the D (6 bases). Germline CDR1 is SNHLY and CDR2 is FYNNEI. The CDR3 spans 15 residues.

This clone was observed a handful of times. The chain couples TRBV2 to TRBJ2-7; 9 bases match TRBD1. Losses at the gene ends were 6 bases for V and 6 bases for J; bases not matched to a gene: 15. The CDR3 extends over 16 amino acids. Germline CDR1 SNHLY, CDR2 FYNNEI. CDR3 bases: TGTGCCAGCAGCTATCCGGGGACAGGGAAAAGAGGCGAGCAGTACTTC. It encodes CASSYPGTGKRGEQYF.

This clone was seen a single time. The chain employs TRBV5-8 and TRBJ1-2, with no clear D. The CDR3 is made up of 13 amino acids. Trimming took off 0 bases at V and 7 bases at J, with 10 bases between the two ends. Germline loops: CDR1 SGHTS, CDR2 YDEGEE. Written as DNA, the CDR3 is TGTGCCAGCAGCTTGGAGGGTCGGGGTGGCTACACCTTC. It specifies CASSLEGRGGYTF.

The chain recombines TRBV19 with TRBJ1-5; weak D call: TRBD1 (5 bases). The CDR3 length is 15 residues. V was cut by 5 bases and J by 1 base, with 12 bases left in between. Germline values: CDR1 LNHDA, CDR2 SQIVND (reference sequence). The CDR3 DNA follows: TGTGCCAGTAGTCCTGGGGGGATCAGCAATCAGCCCCAGCATTTT. It specifies CASSPGGISNQPQHF. Full variable domain (remainder filled in from reference TRBV19 and TRBJ1-5): DGGITQSPKYLFRKEGQNVTLSCEQNLNHDAMYWYRQDPGQGLRLIYYSQIVNDFQKGDIAEGYSVSREKKESFPLTVTSAQKNPTAFYLCASSPGGISNQPQHFGDGTRLSIL.

The V call is TRBV6-5, the J call TRBJ2-1, with 11 bases matching TRBD1. CDR3 length equals 16 residues. Trimming cost V 0 bases and J 7 bases; bases outside gene matches: 5. From germline, CDR1 is MNHEY and CDR2 SVGAGI. CDR3 residues: CASSYSPGQGANEQFF. The CDR3 nucleotides read TGTGCCAGCAGTTACTCGCCCGGACAGGGGGCAAATGAGCAGTTCTTC.

The chain combines TRBV3-1 (or the pseudogene TRBV3-2) with TRBJ2-7, with TRBD2 identical over 7 bases. V was pared by 4 bases and J by 7 bases, with 7 bases of the junction left unmatched. Germline V gene data show CDR1 as LGHDT and CDR2 as YNNKEL (reference sequence). This CDR3 comprises 13 residues. The CDR3 coding sequence is TGTGCCAGCAGCCCCCGACGGGGAGGGGAGCAGTACTTC. This codes for CASSPRRGGEQYF.

The chain couples TRBV30 to TRBJ1-4, with 9 bases fitting TRBD1. The CDR3 covers 14 residues. The junction had 3 bases not matched to a gene; V was cut back by 0 bases and J by 7 bases. CDR1 is GTSNPN, CDR2 SVGIG, per germline (reference sequence). Here the CDR3 reads CAWSVLQGAEKLFF. The CDR3 nucleotides are TGTGCCTGGAGTGTTCTACAGGGGGCTGAAAAACTGTTTTTT.

The gene calls are TRBV30 and TRBJ1-1; D is perhaps TRBD1 (6 bases). The CDR3 loop spans 14 amino acids. V was pared by 3 bases and J by 1 base, with 12 bases between. CDR1 is GTSNPN and CDR2 is SVGIG in the germline V gene (reference sequence). The CDR3 bases are TGTGCCTGGAGACTCGGACAGTGGAACACTGAAGCTTTCTTT. This codes for CAWRLGQWNTEAFF. The variable domain in full, with the rest retrieved from reference TRBV30 and TRBJ1-1, is SQTIHQWPATLVQPVGSPLSLECTVEGTSNPNLYWYRQAAGRGLQLLFYSVGIGQISSEVPQNLSASRPQDRQFILSSKKLLLSDSGFYLCAWRLGQWNTEAFFGQGTRLTVV.

This sequence joins TRBV7-2 and TRBJ2-1; perhaps TRBD1 as D (6 bases). The germline CDR1 and CDR2 sequences are SGHTA and FQGNSA. This CDR3 comprises 14 residues. V was clipped by 7 bases and J by 6 bases, with 16 bases between them. The CDR3 nucleotides are TGTGCCAGCATCCCCCCCAGAGGGGGCAATGAGCAGTTCTTC. As protein: CASIPPRGGNEQFF. Based on the CDR3 plus reference TRBV7-2 and TRBJ2-1, the full variable domain is GAGVSQSPSNKVTEKGKDVELRCDPISGHTALYWYRQSLGQGLEFLIYFQGNSAPDKSGLPSDRFSAERTGGSVSTLTIQRTQQEDSAVYLCASIPPRGGNEQFFGPGTRLTVL.

The rearrangement joins TRBV6-4 to TRBJ2-5; tentative D call: TRBD1 (6 bases). CDR3 length equals 16 residues. V was pared by 6 bases and J by 6 bases, with 23 bases between. Germline-derived CDR1 and CDR2 are MRHNA and SNTAGT. DNA for the CDR3: TGTGCCAGCAGAGATGAGTACTGGACAGCCAAAAAGACCCAGTACTTC. Translation gives CASRDEYWTAKKTQYF.

The rearrangement joins TRBV29-1 to TRBJ2-5; D ambiguous. Trimming shortened V by 4 bases and J by 4 bases, and 13 bases separated the two germline ends. Looked up from germline, CDR1 is SQVTM and CDR2 is ANQGSEA. This CDR3 has 13 amino acids. The CDR3 DNA follows: TGCAGCGTTGTAGGCACAGCCGGAGAGACCCAGTACTTC. Translated, it gives CSVVGTAGETQYF. Full variable domain (remainder filled in from reference TRBV29-1 and TRBJ2-5): SAVISQKPSRDICQRGTSLTIQCQVDSQVTMMFWYRQQPGQSLTLIATANQGSEATYESGFVIDKFPISRPNLTFSTLTVSNMSPEDSSIYLCSVVGTAGETQYFGPGTRLLVL.

The J gene is TRBJ2-2, the V gene TRBV7-6, with TRBD1 matching 7 bases. Trimming at V came to 5 bases and at J to 7 bases, leaving 10 bases not matched to a gene. The CDR3 length is 15 residues. Germline V gene sequence: CDR1 SGHVS, CDR2 FNYEAQ. The CDR3: CASSLRTGVDGELFF. The CDR3 coding sequence is TGTGCCAGCAGCCTACGGACAGGTGTTGACGGGGAGCTGTTTTTT.

This clone was recorded a few times. This chain joins TRBV29-1 and TRBJ1-1; D is possibly TRBD1 (5 bases). Per the germline V gene, CDR1 is SQVTM and CDR2 is ANQGSEA. The V gene lost 4 bases and the J gene lost 13 bases, with 22 bases spanning the gap. There are 13 residues in the CDR3. For the CDR3, the DNA is TGCAGCGTTGTCCTCGGACGGACCAGGGAGGGTTTCTTT. This translates into CSVVLGRTREGFF.

The gene calls are TRBV6-5 and TRBJ1-6; D remains ambiguous. The CDR3 has 14 residues. CDR1 MNHEY and CDR2 SVGAGI come from the germline V gene. V was shortened by 6 bases and J by 8 bases, with 14 bases between the two germline ends. CDR3 protein: CASSPGRVDSPLHF. CDR3 DNA: TGTGCCAGCAGCCCCGGGAGGGTTGATTCACCCCTCCACTTT.

The chain employs TRBV13 and TRBJ1-2; D perhaps matches TRBD1 (5 bases). Germline V gives CDR1 PRHDT, CDR2 FYEKMQ (reference sequence). V lost 5 bases and J 2 bases, leaving 18 bases between the germline ends. CDR3 length: 16 residues. This CDR3 reads CASSTREVPGNYGYTF. The CDR3 bases are TGTGCCAGCAGCACCAGGGAGGTACCGGGGAACTATGGCTACACCTTC.

The V call is TRBV4-1, the J call TRBJ1-1; 7 nucleotides match TRBD1. The V gene's germline CDR1 is MGHRA and CDR2 YSYEKL. The CDR3 extends over 15 amino acids. V shed 0 bases and J 6 bases; nucleotides not matched to a gene: 7. In DNA, the CDR3 is TGCGCCAGCAGCCAAGATCGGTACAGGGGATCTGAAGCTTTCTTT. Amino acids: CASSQDRYRGSEAFF.

V and J are TRBV5-1 and TRBJ2-3, with D tentatively TRBD2 (5 bases). The germline V and J ends were trimmed by 3 bases and 4 bases, with 12 bases remaining between them. Germline-derived CDR1 and CDR2 are SGHRS and YFSETQ. The CDR3 length is 14 residues. CDR3 nucleotides: TGCGCCAGCAGCTCGCGGGTTAGTCCAGATACGCAGTATTTT. Amino acid sequence: CASSSRVSPDTQYF.